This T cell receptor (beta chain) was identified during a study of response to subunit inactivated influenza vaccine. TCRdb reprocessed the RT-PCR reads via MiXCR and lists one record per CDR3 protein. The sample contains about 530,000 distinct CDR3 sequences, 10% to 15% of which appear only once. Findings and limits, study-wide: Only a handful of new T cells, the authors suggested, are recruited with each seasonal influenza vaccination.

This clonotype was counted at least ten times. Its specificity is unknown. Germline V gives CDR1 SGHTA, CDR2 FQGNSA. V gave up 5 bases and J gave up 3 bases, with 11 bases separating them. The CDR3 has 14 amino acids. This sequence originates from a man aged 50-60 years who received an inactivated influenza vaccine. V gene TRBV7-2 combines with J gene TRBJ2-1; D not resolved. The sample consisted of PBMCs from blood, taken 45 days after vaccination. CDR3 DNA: TGTGCCAGCAGCACCCCTAACCTCTACAATGAGCAGTTCTTC. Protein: CASSTPNLYNEQFF. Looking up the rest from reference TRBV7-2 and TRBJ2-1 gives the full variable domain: GAGVSQSPSNKVTEKGKDVELRCDPISGHTALYWYRQSLGQGLEFLIYFQGNSAPDKSGLPSDRFSAERTGGSVSTLTIQRTQQEDSAVYLCASSTPNLYNEQFFGPGTRLTVL.